These 10 T cell receptor beta chains were all obtained from the same sample, sequenced in a study of blood T cell repertoires in COVID-19. Clones were read by immunoSEQ multiplex PCR, and TCRdb kept only the in-frame ones, dropping some. The sample has more than 200,000 clones, around 86% seen once; the top ten hold about 7%. The sequenced sample consisted of PBMCs or T cells enriched from blood (not recorded which). All receptors derive from a man aged 25-45 years in a cohort exposed to, infected with or recovered from COVID-19 (not recorded which).

The chain couples TRBV13 to TRBJ2-2; 14 positions match TRBD2. Germline V gives CDR1 PRHDT, CDR2 FYEKMQ (reference sequence). V gave up 4 bases and J gave up 7 bases; unmatched junction bases: 11. The CDR3 consists of 18 residues. Here the CDR3 reads CASSSAGLAGAIGGELFF. As DNA, the CDR3 is TGTGCCAGCAGCTCCGCGGGACTAGCGGGAGCTATAGGCGGGGAGCTGTTTTTT.

The rearrangement uses TRBV4-3 and TRBJ1-1; D is undetermined. The germline V gene encodes CDR1 LGHNA and CDR2 YSLEER. Trimming left V 0 bases short and J 1 base short, with 9 bases between. This CDR3 comprises 15 residues. The CDR3 is CASSQERVENTEAFF. Written as DNA, the CDR3 is TGCGCCAGCAGCCAAGAGAGGGTGGAGAACACTGAAGCTTTCTTT.

The chain recombines TRBV25-1 with TRBJ2-1; possible D gene TRBD2, 6 bases. Germline V lookup: CDR1 MGHDK, CDR2 SYGVNS. Trimming shortened V by 8 bases and J by 10 bases, and 12 bases separated the two germline ends. The CDR3 has 11 residues. The CDR3 nucleotides are TGTGCCAGCCCGGGACGGGAGGAGCAGTTCTTC. Translated, it gives CASPGREEQFF.

Here the CDR3 DNA reads TGTGCCAGCTCCCCGACGGGCCCCGGACAGGGGGCTCGTGGCTACACCTTC. This sequence encodes CASSPTGPGQGARGYTF. This rearrangement joins TRBV18 to TRBJ1-2; 11 nucleotides agree with TRBD1. CDR3 size: 17 residues. Losses at the gene ends were 6 bases for V and 7 bases for J; bases not matched to a gene: 16. Germline V gene sequence: CDR1 KGHSH, CDR2 LQKENI.

The V and J genes are TRBV5-4 and TRBJ1-2, with D unclear. The CDR3 consists of 13 residues. Germline-derived CDR1 and CDR2 are SGHNT and YYREEE (reference sequence). V was shortened by 0 bases and J by 8 bases, with 11 bases between the two germline ends. The DNA of the CDR3 is TGTGCCAGCAGCTTGGAATCGGGAATGGGCTACACCTTC. Translated: CASSLESGMGYTF.

The chain is built from TRBV3-1 (or the pseudogene TRBV3-2) and TRBJ2-5, with a possible D match to TRBD2 (5 bases). The CDR3 extends over 14 amino acids. Germline V lookup: CDR1 LGHDT, CDR2 YNNKEL (reference sequence). V was cut by 2 bases and J by 5 bases, with 12 bases left in between. In DNA, the CDR3 is TGTGCCAGCAGCCAATGGCGAGGCGGGGAGACCCAGTACTTC. Encoded protein: CASSQWRGGETQYF.

This sequence joins TRBV12-5 and TRBJ2-5; no firm D call. The CDR3 loop spans 11 amino acids. Between the trimmed V and J ends, which lost 4 bases and 2 bases, there was a span of 2 bases. Germline assignment: CDR1 LGHNT and CDR2 FRNRAP. CDR3 nucleotide sequence: TGTGCTAGTGGTTCTCAAGAGACCCAGTACTTC. Translating it yields CASGSQETQYF.

V and J are TRBV7-2 and TRBJ2-6, with 9 bases matching TRBD1. Germline CDR1 and CDR2: SGHTA and FQGNSA. The CDR3 has 18 residues. The V gene end was trimmed by 5 bases and the J gene end by 0 bases; junction bases not matched to a gene: 8. The CDR3 spells CASSPRTGAYSGANVLTF. CDR3 sequence (DNA): TGTGCCAGCAGCCCTCGGACAGGGGCGTACTCTGGGGCCAACGTCCTGACTTTC.

J is TRBJ2-7 and V is TRBV27, with D perhaps matching TRBD2 (6 bases). Per the germline V gene, CDR1 is MNHEY and CDR2 is SMNVEV (reference sequence). CDR3 length: 15 residues. V lost 2 bases and J lost 2, with 13 bases in between. CDR3 bases: TGTGCCAGCAGTTTAAGGGAGGTAGGAACCTACGAGCAGTACTTC. Translated, it gives CASSLREVGTYEQYF.

V gene TRBV5-1 combines with J gene TRBJ2-1; 7 bases match TRBD2. V shed 4 bases and J 3 bases; nucleotides not matched to a gene: 7. From germline, CDR1 is SGHRS and CDR2 YFSETQ. CDR3 length equals 15 residues. In DNA form, the CDR3 reads TGCGCCAGCAGCCTACGGGACTACCTCTACAATGAGCAGTTCTTC. It translates to CASSLRDYLYNEQFF. Drawing the rest from reference TRBV5-1 and TRBJ2-1, the complete variable domain is KAGVTQTPRYLIKTRGQQVTLSCSPISGHRSVSWYQQTPGQGLQFLFEYFSETQRNKGNFPGRFSGRQFSNSRSEMNVSTLELGDSALYLCASSLRDYLYNEQFFGPGTRLTVL.